The next 22 T cell receptor beta chains were all read from a single sample in a study of identical twins. TCRdb recomputed calls from the 5' RACE reads with MiXCR, one row per CDR3 protein. The table lists more than 200,000 distinct CDR3 sequences, around 10% of them singletons, with 5.1% in the top ten. Sample: memory (CD45RO+) T cells sorted from blood. These receptors originate from a woman in her late teens or twenties in good health.

J is TRBJ2-7 and V is TRBV20-1; no firm D call. V was pared by 1 base and J by 5 bases, with 6 bases between. This CDR3 is 11 amino acids long. Germline CDR1 and CDR2: DFQATT and SNEGSKA (reference sequence). The CDR3 region is CSARVEDEQYF. The CDR3 DNA is TGCAGTGCTAGAGTCGAGGACGAGCAGTACTTC.

This clonotype was counted many times. This chain joins TRBV2 and TRBJ2-7; D perhaps matches TRBD2 (6 bases). The CDR3 is 15 amino acids. CDR1 and CDR2 from the germline V gene are SNHLY and FYNNEI. The V end was cut by 4 bases, the J end by 3 bases, with 16 bases between. The CDR3 DNA reads TGTGCCAGCAGTGGAGTCGGGACTGCAGACTACGAGCAGTACTTC. Amino acids: CASSGVGTADYEQYF.

This clonotype was counted a few times. CDR3 nucleotides: TGTGCCAGCAGTTCCCAGGCGGGGGGAAACAATGAGCAGTTCTTC. It is translated as CASSSQAGGNNEQFF. This chain connects TRBV6-5 to TRBJ2-1; TRBD2 agrees at 8 bases. The germline V gene encodes CDR1 MNHEY and CDR2 SVGAGI. The V segment lost 4 bases and the J segment 5 bases; nucleotides outside the gene matches: 7. The CDR3 covers 15 residues.

There are a few counts of this clonotype. The rearrangement links TRBV5-1 to TRBJ2-7, with TRBD2 matching 7 bases. The CDR3 sequence is 15 residues long. The germline CDR1 and CDR2 sequences are SGHRS and YFSETQ. Germline trimming cut 1 base from V and 4 bases from J; bases unmatched to any gene: 8. The CDR3 loop reads CASSLQQREGYEQYF. CDR3 DNA: TGCGCCAGCAGCTTGCAACAGCGGGAAGGGTACGAGCAGTACTTC.

Only a few counts were recorded for this clonotype. The V and J genes are TRBV20-1 and TRBJ2-1; D not certain. V was clipped by 4 bases and J by 3 bases, with 7 bases between them. The germline gives CDR1 DFQATT, CDR2 SNEGSKA (reference sequence). This CDR3 comprises 12 residues. The CDR3 is CSAKAFYNEQFF. The CDR3 region has the DNA TGCAGTGCTAAAGCATTCTACAATGAGCAGTTCTTC.

This clonotype showed up many times. The genes are TRBV7-9 and TRBJ2-7; perhaps D is TRBD1 or TRBD2 (5 bases each). With 4 bases removed from V and 2 bases from J, the gap between germline ends came to 12 bases. The CDR3 loop spans 14 amino acids. The V gene's germline CDR1 is SEHNR and CDR2 FQNEAQ (reference sequence). The CDR3 DNA is TGTGCCAGCAGCTCATGGGACGTCCCCTACGAGCAGTACTTC. Protein product: CASSSWDVPYEQYF.

Ten or more counts support this clonotype. This sequence joins TRBV12-3 or TRBV12-4 and TRBJ1-4; 10 bases are shared with TRBD1. Trimming removed 6 bases from V and 10 bases from J; junction bases left unmatched: 8. This CDR3 comprises 14 residues. This CDR3 reads CASSLDRGSGKLFF. The DNA of the CDR3 is TGTGCCAGCAGCCTGGACAGGGGGTCTGGAAAACTGTTTTTT.

The chain links TRBV5-6 to TRBJ2-7; TRBD2 might be the D (5 bases). The CDR3 loop spans 12 amino acids. V was clipped by 5 bases and J by 3 bases, with 9 bases between them. CDR1 is SGHDT and CDR2 is YYEEEE in the germline V gene. This chain's CDR3 is CASSWGDYEQYF. CDR3 DNA sequence: TGTGCCAGCAGTTGGGGAGACTACGAGCAGTACTTC.

This clonotype was counted only a few times. The rearrangement links TRBV18 to TRBJ2-1; 10 bases are a match to TRBD2. V trimming: 6 bases; J trimming: 6 bases; junction bases outside the gene matches: 8. CDR1 KGHSH and CDR2 LQKENI come from the germline V gene. The CDR3 consists of 15 residues. CDR3 sequence (DNA): TGTGCCAGCTCGTGGGGGGCTAGCGGGAGCAATGAGCAGTTCTTC. Protein product: CASSWGASGSNEQFF.

The chain links TRBV6-5 to TRBJ2-7; D may be TRBD2 (6 bases). V lost 2 bases and J 4 bases, leaving 15 bases between the germline ends. The germline gives CDR1 MNHEY, CDR2 SVGAGI. CDR3 size: 15 residues. DNA of the CDR3: TGTGCCAGCAGTTACACCGGGGACTTTTTATACGAGCAGTACTTC. It codes for CASSYTGDFLYEQYF.

This clonotype was seen more than once but under ten times. The V gene is TRBV3-1, the J gene TRBJ2-6; a possible D gene is TRBD1 (5 bases). The V gene's germline CDR1 is LGHDT and CDR2 YNNKEL (reference sequence). This CDR3 spans 13 amino acids. Between the trimmed V and J ends, which lost 5 bases and 10 bases, there was a span of 12 bases. DNA for the CDR3: TGTGCCAGCAGCTACCGGACAACAAACGTCCTGACTTTC. The encoded protein is CASSYRTTNVLTF.

The V gene is TRBV12-3 or TRBV12-4, the J gene TRBJ2-2; 8 nucleotides match TRBD1. This CDR3 region has 16 residues. V was pared by 7 bases and J by 0 bases, with 7 bases of the junction left unmatched. The CDR3 nucleotides read TGTGCCAGCACCGAAGAACAGGGGGCGAACACCGGGGAGCTGTTTTTT. It encodes CASTEEQGANTGELFF.

The table lists this clonotype with a few counts. The chain couples TRBV6-5 to TRBJ2-1; D is perhaps TRBD2 (6 bases). Germline V CDR1 and CDR2: MNHEY, SVGAGI. Trimming cost V 2 bases and J 7 bases, with 15 bases left between them. The length of the CDR3 is 15 residues. This CDR3 reads CASSYTPSGGNEQFF. Written as DNA, the CDR3 is TGTGCCAGCAGTTACACCCCTAGTGGGGGGAATGAGCAGTTCTTC.

The V call is TRBV20-1, the J call TRBJ2-1; D is possibly TRBD1 (6 bases). Germline CDR1 is DFQATT and CDR2 is SNEGSKA (reference sequence). The CDR3 consists of 14 residues. V dropped 0 bases and J dropped 9 bases, with 15 bases sitting between them. The CDR3 DNA is TGCAGTGCTAGAGATCTGAGGGGGACGGGTGAGCAGTTCTTC. This codes for CSARDLRGTGEQFF.

This clonotype turned up a few times. V usage is TRBV20-1 and J usage is TRBJ2-2, with unresolved D. The V and J ends lost 2 bases and 3 bases respectively, with 4 bases between them. Germline V gene lookup returns CDR1 DFQATT and CDR2 SNEGSKA (reference sequence). This CDR3 region has 12 residues. The CDR3 region is CSARKDTGELFF. Written as DNA, the CDR3 is TGCAGTGCTAGAAAGGACACCGGGGAGCTGTTTTTT.

This clonotype was detected a few times. The chain carries TRBV9 and TRBJ2-1, with D hard to call. Trimming pared 1 base from V and 6 bases from J, leaving 2 bases between. The CDR3 is 11 amino acids. Germline V gene lookup returns CDR1 SGDLS and CDR2 YYNGEE. The CDR3 reads CASSVTNEQFF. The CDR3 DNA is TGTGCCAGCAGCGTAACCAATGAGCAGTTCTTC.

The V gene is TRBV12-3 or TRBV12-4, the J gene TRBJ2-4; TRBD1 agrees at 9 bases. The CDR3 loop spans 14 amino acids. J was trimmed by 5 bases and V by 6 bases; bases with no gene match: 5. The CDR3 region has the DNA TGTGCCAGCAGCCGGAGACAGGGGGAAAACATTCAGTACTTC. As protein: CASSRRQGENIQYF.

This chain uses TRBV6-6 with TRBJ2-7; 7 nucleotides line up with TRBD2. This CDR3 has 11 amino acids. Germline values: CDR1 MNHNY, CDR2 SVGAGI (reference sequence). V was clipped by 11 bases and J by 4 bases; unmatched bases: 5. In DNA, the CDR3 is TGTGCCTGTTGGGGAGGGTACGAGCAGTACTTC. Protein: CACWGGYEQYF.

This clonotype showed up many times. The V call is TRBV5-1, the J call TRBJ2-5, with D uncertain. Trimming cost V 2 bases and J 1 base, with 6 bases left between them. The CDR3 consists of 13 residues. Germline CDR1 is SGHRS and CDR2 is YFSETQ. The CDR3 here is CASSLPSQETQYF. The CDR3 region has the DNA TGCGCCAGCAGCTTACCGTCCCAAGAGACCCAGTACTTC. The full variable domain, completed using reference TRBV5-1 and TRBJ2-5, is KAGVTQTPRYLIKTRGQQVTLSCSPISGHRSVSWYQQTPGQGLQFLFEYFSETQRNKGNFPGRFSGRQFSNSRSEMNVSTLELGDSALYLCASSLPSQETQYFGPGTRLLVL.

This clonotype has more than one count but fewer than ten. The genes are TRBV2 and TRBJ2-2; D call uncertain. The V end lost 6 bases, the J end lost 8 bases, and 10 bases lay between the germline ends. Germline loops: CDR1 SNHLY, CDR2 FYNNEI. There are 12 residues in the CDR3. The CDR3 DNA reads TGTGCCAGCAGCCCCCCTGAGGGGGAGCTGTTTTTT. Its protein product is CASSPPEGELFF.

The table lists this clonotype with a few counts. The chain is built from TRBV19 and TRBJ2-3; 10 bases align to TRBD2. The CDR3 is made up of 14 amino acids. Germline V gene lookup returns CDR1 LNHDA and CDR2 SQIVND (reference sequence). Losses at the gene ends were 4 bases for V and 6 bases for J; bases not matched to a gene: 4. CDR3 in amino acids: CASSTLAGVDTQYF. The CDR3 DNA is TGTGCCAGTAGTACGCTAGCGGGAGTGGATACGCAGTATTTT.

The table lists this clonotype with a few counts. The chain carries TRBV20-1 and TRBJ2-5; possibly TRBD1 for D (5 bases). The germline gives CDR1 DFQATT, CDR2 SNEGSKA (reference sequence). The ends were cut back, 0 bases at V and 4 bases at J, with 12 bases in the middle. There are 14 residues in the CDR3. The CDR3 nucleotides read TGCAGTGCTAGAGATGAGAACAGGCGAGAGACCCAGTACTTC. Protein product: CSARDENRRETQYF.